Sequencing of this T cell receptor (beta chain) was carried out in a study of blood T cell repertoires in COVID-19. Turning to the study itself: COVID-19 samples collected from the United States, Italy and Spain covered acute and convalescent phases. PBMCs, B-cell-depleted T cells, or T cells provided the cDNA or gDNA that made up the material.

The CDR3 length is 13 residues. Germline V gene lookup returns CDR1 MNHEY and CDR2 SVGAGI. The ends lost 6 bases at V and 1 base at J; junction bases unmatched: 3. The authors' processing: Reference gene primer amplification gave nucleated cell count estimates. Repertoires were generated with immunoSEQ multiplex PCR, while TCRdb's copy carries only in-frame clones and drops some. The DNA gave D and trimming, while V, J and clone size come from that table. This table holds under 200,000 clones, approximately 84% found once. This sequence originates from a man aged 35-49 years who had recovered from COVID-19. The chain couples TRBV6-5 to TRBJ2-7; 7 positions agree with TRBD1. The specimen sequenced was peripheral blood. The CDR3 DNA reads as TGTGCCAGCAGGGGACAGACTTCCTACGAGCAGTACTTC. Protein sequence: CASRGQTSYEQYF.